The 21 T cell receptor beta chains reported below all come from one sample, sequenced in a study of T cells after posttransplantation cyclophosphamide. The data were produced by immunoSEQ multiplex PCR, yet TCRdb's version contains in-frame clones alone and is incomplete. The sample includes tens of thousands of clones, roughly nine tenths of them seen just once. The sample taken for sequencing was PBMCs. The receptors here all came from a woman aged 50 to 65 in good health and a related stem cell transplant donor.

This clone was seen just once. This rearrangement joins TRBV28 to TRBJ2-7; 9 bases map to TRBD1. V dropped 4 bases and J dropped 6; count of bases not matched to a gene: 19. This CDR3 spans 18 amino acids. Germline V gene data show CDR1 as MDHEN and CDR2 as SYDVKM. The CDR3 reads CASSSHGPGTGTGSEQYF. The DNA for the CDR3 is TGTGCCAGCAGTTCGCACGGGCCTGGGACAGGGACGGGGTCCGAGCAGTACTTC.

The chain recombines TRBV7-9 with TRBJ2-1; the match to TRBD2 covers 8 bases. The CDR3 runs 17 residues. V was pared by 5 bases and J by 0 bases, with 9 bases of the junction left unmatched. The V gene's germline CDR1 is SEHNR and CDR2 FQNEAQ (reference sequence). CDR3 bases: TGTGCCAGCAGCCCACCTAGCGGGTTAAGCTCCTACAATGAGCAGTTCTTC. Its translation: CASSPPSGLSSYNEQFF.

The V gene is TRBV5-6, the J gene TRBJ2-7, with D possibly being TRBD2 (6 bases). Trimming left V 3 bases short and J 7 bases short, with 20 bases between. Germline CDR1 and CDR2: SGHDT and YYEEEE. The CDR3 runs to 15 residues. The CDR3: CASSSYGSLGREQYF. CDR3 bases: TGTGCCAGCAGCTCATACGGGAGCTTGGGAAGGGAGCAGTACTTC.

This chain uses TRBV13 with TRBJ2-3, with 14 bases identical to TRBD2. This CDR3 region has 23 residues. V trimming: 3 bases; J trimming: 5 bases; junction bases outside the gene matches: 25. Germline V gene data show CDR1 as PRHDT and CDR2 as FYEKMQ (reference sequence). The CDR3 loop is CASSLAPTLGLAGAQSIGDTQYF. The CDR3 DNA is TGTGCCAGCAGCTTGGCCCCTACCTTGGGACTAGCGGGGGCCCAGTCGATCGGAGATACGCAGTATTTT.

The chain links TRBV6-5 to TRBJ1-2; D uncertain. The germline gives CDR1 MNHEY, CDR2 SVGAGI. The CDR3 is 11 amino acids. Trimming stripped 7 bases from V and 3 bases from J, with 6 bases between. The CDR3, as DNA: TGTGCCAGCATGCGGGACTATGGCTACACCTTC. It encodes CASMRDYGYTF.

The chain is built from TRBV28 and TRBJ1-5, with no clear D. The germline V gene encodes CDR1 MDHEN and CDR2 SYDVKM. V lost 3 bases, J lost 4 bases, and 10 bases lay in between. The CDR3 spans 14 residues. The CDR3 loop is CASSFGGRNQPQHF. The DNA for the CDR3 is TGTGCCAGCAGTTTCGGAGGGCGAAATCAGCCCCAGCATTTT.

The chain recombines TRBV4-1 with TRBJ1-1; no clear D gene. The germline V and J ends were trimmed by 4 bases and 5 bases, with 17 bases remaining between them. Germline values: CDR1 MGHRA, CDR2 YSYEKL. This CDR3 contains 15 residues. The CDR3 is CASSPVWESRTEAFF. In DNA, the CDR3 is TGCGCCAGCAGCCCAGTCTGGGAGTCGAGGACTGAAGCTTTCTTT.

Points on this clone: One end of the junction varies from germline; a read error may be responsible. The V gene is TRBV7-9, the J gene TRBJ2-3; 10 positions match TRBD2. The germline V gene encodes CDR1 SEHNR and CDR2 FQNEAQ (reference sequence). The CDR3 is 13 amino acids. CDR3 bases: TGTGCCAGCAGCCTAGCGGGAGAGAGGCGAGTATATTTT. Encoded protein: CASSLAGERRVYF.

The chain is built from TRBV27 and TRBJ2-2; TRBD2 matches 9 bases. The CDR3 covers 15 residues. V lost 3 bases and J lost 4; bases outside the gene matches: 3. The germline V gene encodes CDR1 MNHEY and CDR2 SMNVEV (reference sequence). CDR3 DNA: TGTGCCAGCAGTTTCGGGACTAGCAGCACCGGGGAGCTGTTTTTT. This gives the protein CASSFGTSSTGELFF.

The chain combines TRBV7-2 with TRBJ2-7, with TRBD1 as a possible D gene (6 bases). The ends were cut back, 3 bases at V and 3 bases at J, with 12 bases in the middle. Germline V CDR1 and CDR2: SGHTA, FQGNSA. This CDR3 spans 14 amino acids. The CDR3 sequence is CASSLQQGIYEQYF. DNA for the CDR3: TGTGCCAGCAGCTTGCAACAGGGTATCTACGAGCAGTACTTC.

The gene calls are TRBV25-1 and TRBJ2-7, with D maybe TRBD2 (6 bases). Trimming cost V 7 bases and J 3 bases, with 10 bases left between them. The CDR3 spans 12 residues. Germline CDR1 reads MGHDK; CDR2 reads SYGVNS. For the CDR3, the DNA is TGTGCCAGCAACCACGGGGGCTACGAGCAGTACTTC. Its protein product is CASNHGGYEQYF.

The chain joins TRBV5-1 to TRBJ2-7; the match to TRBD2 covers 9 bases. The germline gives CDR1 SGHRS, CDR2 YFSETQ. V dropped 2 bases and J dropped 11; count of bases not matched to a gene: 5. The CDR3 contains 12 residues. The CDR3 here is CASSFGQREEYF. The CDR3 DNA reads as TGCGCCAGCAGCTTTGGTCAGCGGGAGGAGTACTTC.

This chain joins TRBV4-1 and TRBJ2-1; 11 bases match TRBD2. Trimming took 2 bases from V and 5 from J; bases not matched to a gene: 2. The CDR3 sequence is 15 residues long. CDR1 is MGHRA, CDR2 YSYEKL, per germline. The CDR3 loop is CASSQTSGGNNEQFF. Here the CDR3 DNA reads TGCGCCAGCAGCCAAACTAGCGGGGGTAACAATGAGCAGTTCTTC.

V and J are TRBV5-1 and TRBJ2-3; TRBD1 aligns across 7 bases. Trimming cost V 0 bases and J 2 bases; bases outside gene matches: 6. The CDR3 sequence is 16 residues long. Germline V gene data show CDR1 as SGHRS and CDR2 as YFSETQ. This chain's CDR3 is CASSLEGALPTDTQYF. The CDR3 region has the DNA TGCGCCAGCAGCTTGGAGGGGGCGCTTCCCACAGATACGCAGTATTTT.

The chain has TRBV7-9 and TRBJ1-4; 10 bases line up with TRBD1. V gave up 3 bases and J gave up 7 bases; unmatched junction bases: 2. The CDR3 totals 14 residues. Germline V CDR1 and CDR2: SEHNR, FQNEAQ (reference sequence). The CDR3 sequence is CASSFDRGPEKLFF. In DNA, the CDR3 is TGTGCCAGCAGCTTCGACAGGGGGCCTGAAAAACTGTTTTTT.

This chain links TRBV5-1 with TRBJ1-1; 8 nucleotides line up with TRBD1. V was clipped by 3 bases and J by 5 bases; unmatched bases: 9. Germline V gene lookup returns CDR1 SGHRS and CDR2 YFSETQ. CDR3 length: 15 residues. Here the CDR3 reads CASSSIPGQATEAFF. CDR3 nucleotide sequence: TGCGCCAGCAGCTCGATACCGGGACAGGCGACTGAAGCTTTCTTT.

The rearrangement links TRBV7-6 to TRBJ2-2, with TRBD2 matching over 7 bases. This CDR3 comprises 16 residues. V was clipped by 3 bases and J by 7 bases; unmatched bases: 11. Germline V CDR1 and CDR2: SGHVS, FNYEAQ. The CDR3 DNA follows: TGTGCCAGCAGCTTTCTGGCGGGAGATGGGAACGGGGAGCTGTTTTTT. It specifies CASSFLAGDGNGELFF.

J is TRBJ1-6 and V is TRBV27; no clear D gene. The CDR3 loop spans 16 amino acids. Germline CDR1 MNHEY, CDR2 SMNVEV (reference sequence). V was pared by 3 bases and J by 0 bases, with 9 bases between. The CDR3 DNA reads TGTGCCAGCAGTTTGTACAGCAGCTCCTATAATTCACCCCTCCACTTT. Translation gives CASSLYSSSYNSPLHF.

The chain employs TRBV19 and TRBJ2-7, with 7 bases aligning to TRBD1. This CDR3 is 13 amino acids long. CDR1 and CDR2 from the germline V gene are LNHDA and SQIVND (reference sequence). J was trimmed by 0 bases and V by 7 bases; bases with no gene match: 3. CDR3 sequence reads: CASMRQGSYEQYF. Written as DNA, the CDR3 is TGTGCCAGTATGAGACAGGGCTCCTACGAGCAGTACTTC.

The chain couples TRBV10-3 to TRBJ2-7; the match to TRBD1 covers 7 bases. The V segment lost 2 bases and the J segment 3 bases; nucleotides outside the gene matches: 4. Germline assignment: CDR1 ENHRY and CDR2 SYGVKD. The CDR3 runs to 14 residues. The CDR3 is CAISEGRQGYEQYF. CDR3 DNA: TGTGCCATCAGTGAGGGGAGACAGGGCTACGAGCAGTACTTC.

The chain couples TRBV12-5 to TRBJ2-5, with D hard to call. CDR1 and CDR2 (germline): LGHNT, FRNRAP. Trimming took off 3 bases at V and 4 bases at J, with 9 bases between the two ends. This CDR3 has 13 residues. The CDR3 reads CASGFLDGETQYF. DNA of the CDR3: TGTGCTAGTGGTTTTTTAGATGGAGAGACCCAGTACTTC.